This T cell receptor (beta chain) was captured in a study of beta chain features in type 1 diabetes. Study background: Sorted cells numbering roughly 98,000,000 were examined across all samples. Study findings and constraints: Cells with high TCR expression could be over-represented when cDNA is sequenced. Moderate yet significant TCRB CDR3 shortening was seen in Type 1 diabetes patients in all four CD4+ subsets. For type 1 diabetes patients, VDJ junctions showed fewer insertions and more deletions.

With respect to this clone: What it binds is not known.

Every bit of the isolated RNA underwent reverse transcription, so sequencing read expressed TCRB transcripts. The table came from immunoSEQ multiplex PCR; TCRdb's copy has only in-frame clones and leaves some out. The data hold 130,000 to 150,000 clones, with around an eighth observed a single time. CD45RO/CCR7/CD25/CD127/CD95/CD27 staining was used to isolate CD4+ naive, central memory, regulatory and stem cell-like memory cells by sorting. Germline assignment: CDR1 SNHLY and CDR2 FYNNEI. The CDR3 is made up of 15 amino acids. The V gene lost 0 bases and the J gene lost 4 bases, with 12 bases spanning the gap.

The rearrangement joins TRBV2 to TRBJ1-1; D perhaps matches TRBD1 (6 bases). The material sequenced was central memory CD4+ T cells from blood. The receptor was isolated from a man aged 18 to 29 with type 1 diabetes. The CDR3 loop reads CASSEARGRGTEAFF. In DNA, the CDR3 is TGTGCCAGCAGTGAAGCGAGGGGCAGGGGCACTGAAGCTTTCTTT. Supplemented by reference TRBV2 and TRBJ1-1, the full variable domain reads EPEVTQTPSHQVTQMGQEVILRCVPISNHLYFYWYRQILGQKVEFLVSFYNNEISEKSEIFDDQFSVERPDGSNFTLKIRSTKLEDSAMYFCASSEARGRGTEAFFGQGTRLTVV.